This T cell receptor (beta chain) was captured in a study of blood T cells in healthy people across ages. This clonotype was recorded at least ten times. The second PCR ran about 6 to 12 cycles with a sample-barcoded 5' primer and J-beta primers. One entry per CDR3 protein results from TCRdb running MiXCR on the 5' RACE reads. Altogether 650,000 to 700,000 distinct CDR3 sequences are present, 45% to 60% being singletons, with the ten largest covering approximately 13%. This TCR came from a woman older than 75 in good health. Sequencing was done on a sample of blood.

The DNA of the CDR3 is TGCGCCAGCAGCCCTGGACAGGGAGAGTCACCCCTCCACTTT. Translating gives CASSPGQGESPLHF. The chain joins TRBV5-1 to TRBJ1-6; 8 bases fit TRBD1. This CDR3 is built from 14 residues. The V gene end was trimmed by 4 bases and the J gene end by 10 bases; junction bases not matched to a gene: 7. Germline loops: CDR1 SGHRS, CDR2 YFSETQ.